Shown below are 11 T cell receptor beta chains from a single sample sequenced in a study of CD8+CD57+ T cells in acquired aplastic anemia. Genomic DNA, serving as template, underwent TCR beta VDJ and CDR3 profiling. TCRdb called the reads again in MiXCR, with one record for every CDR3 protein. The table lists a few hundred thousand distinct CDR3 sequences, over 60% of them singletons. Sequencing was done on a sample of sorted CD4+, CD8+, or CD8+CD57+ T cells (not recorded which) from PBMCs. The source is a human donor in good health.

V gene TRBV7-2 combines with J gene TRBJ2-7; possibly TRBD1 for D (6 bases). This CDR3 comprises 13 residues. The V end was cut by 2 bases, the J end by 6 bases, with 11 bases between. CDR1 and CDR2 (germline): SGHTA, FQGNSA. CDR3 bases: TGTGCCAGCAGCTTAAACAGGGAGCGCGAGCAGTACTTC. It yields the protein CASSLNREREQYF. The whole variable domain, remainder taken from reference TRBV7-2 and TRBJ2-7, is GAGVSQSPSNKVTEKGKDVELRCDPISGHTALYWYRQSLGQGLEFLIYFQGNSAPDKSGLPSDRFSAERTGGSVSTLTIQRTQQEDSAVYLCASSLNREREQYFGPGTRLTVT.

This chain connects TRBV7-9 to TRBJ1-1; D gene uncertain. Trimming left V 6 bases short and J 1 base short, with 6 bases between. The germline V gene encodes CDR1 SEHNR and CDR2 FQNEAQ (reference sequence). CDR3 size: 12 residues. For the CDR3, the DNA is TGTGCCAGCAGATCAGCGAACACTGAAGCTTTCTTT. It translates to CASRSANTEAFF.

This clonotype has a handful of counts. The chain has TRBV7-9 and TRBJ2-7; TRBD1 matches 7 bases. Germline V gene lookup returns CDR1 SEHNR and CDR2 FQNEAQ (reference sequence). The CDR3 spans 12 residues. The V gene end was trimmed by 5 bases and the J gene end by 6 bases; junction bases not matched to a gene: 4. CDR3 sequence: CASSDRESEQYF. CDR3 in DNA: TGTGCCAGCAGCGACAGGGAATCCGAGCAGTACTTC.

Remarks on this clonotype: This may stem from a read error, because a much larger clone lies one nucleotide away. CDR3 sequence (DNA): TGTGTCAGCAGCTCACAGGGGACTGAAGCTTTCTTT. This sequence encodes CVSSSQGTEAFF. The chain employs TRBV5-5 and TRBJ1-1; 7 bases line up with TRBD1. The V gene's germline CDR1 is SGHKS and CDR2 YYEKEE (reference sequence). This CDR3 region has 12 residues.

This chain uses TRBV5-1 with TRBJ1-4; tentative D call: TRBD1 (5 bases). The CDR3 consists of 15 residues. The germline gives CDR1 SGHRS, CDR2 YFSETQ. The V end was cut by 5 bases, the J end by 7 bases, with 18 bases between. CDR3 nucleotides: TGCGCCAGCAGGGACGGGCGGGGCCCTGGTGAAAAACTGTTTTTT. Translated, it gives CASRDGRGPGEKLFF.

This clonotype was found many times. The CDR3 here is CAILPPALAGLGSETQYF. DNA for the CDR3: TGTGCCATCCTTCCCCCAGCCCTAGCGGGATTGGGGTCGGAGACCCAGTACTTC. The chain is built from TRBV2 and TRBJ2-5; TRBD2 matches at 9 bases. With V trimmed by 10 bases and J by 5 bases, 23 bases remained unmatched. Germline V lookup: CDR1 SNHLY, CDR2 FYNNEI. The CDR3 is 18 amino acids.

The CDR3 nucleotides read TGTGCCAGTATGCGGGTCGGAGGTGGGGAGACCCAGTACTTC. Its translation is CASMRVGGGETQYF. The rearrangement uses TRBV19 and TRBJ2-5; D is possibly TRBD2 (5 bases). The CDR3 runs 14 residues. Per the germline V gene, CDR1 is LNHDA and CDR2 is SQIVND (reference sequence). V lost 7 bases, J lost 5 bases, and 17 bases lay in between. The complete variable domain, with remaining parts taken from reference TRBV19 and TRBJ2-5, reads DGGITQSPKYLFRKEGQNVTLSCEQNLNHDAMYWYRQDPGQGLRLIYYSQIVNDFQKGDIAEGYSVSREKKESFPLTVTSAQKNPTAFYLCASMRVGGGETQYFGPGTRLLVL.

This clonotype was recorded at least ten times. The chain links TRBV9 to TRBJ2-3; tentative D call: TRBD2 (6 bases). The CDR3 length is 14 residues. Trimming pared 3 bases from V and 2 bases from J, leaving 10 bases between. Germline values: CDR1 SGDLS, CDR2 YYNGEE. CDR3 residues: CASSARDSTDTQYF. CDR3 coding DNA: TGTGCCAGCAGCGCCCGGGACTCCACAGATACGCAGTATTTT.

About this clonotype: Sequence at one end of the junction differs from germline and may be a read error. CDR3 protein: CASSLDRGAEAFF. In DNA, the CDR3 is TGTGCCAGCAGTTTGGACAGGGGGGCTGAAGCTTTCTTT. The V call is TRBV5-6, the J call TRBJ1-1; 10 bases map to TRBD1. The CDR3 contains 13 residues. Per the germline V gene, CDR1 is SGHDT and CDR2 is YYEEEE.

This chain connects TRBV3-1 to TRBJ2-3; TRBD2 matches 10 bases. Looked up from germline, CDR1 is LGHDT and CDR2 is YNNKEL (reference sequence). The ends lost 6 bases at V and 0 bases at J; junction bases unmatched: 6. The CDR3 loop spans 16 amino acids. CDR3 bases: TGTGCCAGCAGGGGGACTAGCGATTTTAGCACAGATACGCAGTATTTT. It is translated as CASRGTSDFSTDTQYF.

In this sample, this clonotype turned up many times. The rearrangement links TRBV9 to TRBJ2-6; 10 bases line up with TRBD1. From germline, CDR1 is SGDLS and CDR2 YYNGEE. After removal of 3 bases from V and 4 bases from J, the junction contained 4 bases not matched to a gene. The CDR3 length is 16 residues. CDR3 bases: TGTGCCAGCAGCGACGGACAGGGGGACGGGGCCAACGTCCTGACTTTC. This codes for CASSDGQGDGANVLTF.